These T cell receptor beta chains were read from a single sample in a study of T cells in Graves' hyperthyroidism and ophthalmopathy. TCRdb itself ran the multiplex PCR reads through MiXCR, one entry per CDR3 protein. The sample lists about 350,000 distinct CDR3 sequences; 15% to 20% were seen once. Sequencing used blood. The receptors derive from a woman between 40 and 55 years old with Graves' ophthalmopathy. Both conserved end residues are part of each CDR3. A D gene is named only where the DNA matches it firmly. Not all rows give a size; the values are once, few, many and, for expanded clones, a class.

J: TRBJ2-5; D: .; V: TRBV28; size: many; DNA: TGTGCCAGCAGTTTATGGGGTACAGGGACCCAAGAGACCCAGTACTTC; CDR3: CASSLWGTGTQETQYF
J: TRBJ2-7; D: .; V: TRBV6-5; size: many; DNA: TGTGCCAGCAGTTACTCCGCAGGAACCTCCTACGAGCAGTACTTC; CDR3: CASSYSAGTSYEQYF
J: TRBJ1-1; D: .; V: TRBV11-2; size: .; DNA: TGTGCCAGCAGCTTAAAGTGGGCGGAGACTGAAGCTTTCTTT; CDR3: CASSLKWAETEAFF
J: TRBJ1-1; D: TRBD1; V: TRBV7-9; size: many; DNA: TGTGCCAGCAGCAACGACAGGGGGACTGAAGCTTTCTTT; CDR3: CASSNDRGTEAFF
J: TRBJ2-7; D: TRBD1; V: TRBV6-5; size: many; DNA: TGTGCCAGCAGCCTGAATACCGGGACAGGGGGAACTTACGAGCAGTACTTC; CDR3: CASSLNTGTGGTYEQYF
J: TRBJ2-5; D: TRBD2; V: TRBV7-2; size: few; DNA: TGTGCCAGCAGCCCACTAGCGGGGTCCCAAATCATGTACTTC; CDR3: CASSPLAGSQIMYF
J: TRBJ1-1; D: .; V: TRBV5-4; size: .; DNA: TGTGCCAGCAGCAGGCAGGTCCCGGGGACTGAAGCTTTCTTT; CDR3: CASSRQVPGTEAFF
J: TRBJ2-5; D: TRBD1; V: TRBV7-9; size: few; DNA: TGTGCCAGCAGCTTAGTTTTTGGACAGGGTGAAGAGACCCAGTACTTC; CDR3: CASSLVFGQGEETQYF
J: TRBJ2-7; D: .; V: TRBV28; size: many; DNA: TGTGCCAGCAGGCAAACGGGACCAAACGAGCAGTACTTC; CDR3: CASRQTGPNEQYF
J: TRBJ2-2; D: .; V: TRBV14; size: few; DNA: TGTGCCAGCAGCCCATATTTATCCTCGACGTTCAGCGGGGAGCTGTTTTTT; CDR3: CASSPYLSSTFSGELFF
J: TRBJ2-1; D: .; V: TRBV5-5; size: .; DNA: TGTGCCAGCAGCTTTACCAGGGCGGCCGGGGTATACGAGCAGTTCTTC; CDR3: CASSFTRAAGVYEQFF
J: TRBJ1-5; D: .; V: TRBV5-4; size: many; DNA: TGTGCCAGCAGCTTCGACAGCAATCAGCCCCAGCATTTT; CDR3: CASSFDSNQPQHF
J: TRBJ2-5; D: .; V: TRBV12-3/TRBV12-4; size: .; DNA: TGTGCCAGCAGTTTAGATGCAGGGAGAGAGACCCAGTACTTC; CDR3: CASSLDAGRETQYF
J: TRBJ2-5; D: .; V: TRBV20-1; size: .; DNA: TGCAGTGCCTCCTCCGCGTTCCAGGAGACCCAGTACTTC; CDR3: CSASSAFQETQYF
J: TRBJ1-2; D: .; V: TRBV20-1; size: many; DNA: TGCAGTGCTAGAGATGGGGAGAGGCTAAACTATGGCTACACCTTC; CDR3: CSARDGERLNYGYTF
J: TRBJ2-7; D: .; V: TRBV7-2; size: many; DNA: TGTGCCAGCAGCTTTAGCGTCAGCTCCTACGAGCAGTACTTC; CDR3: CASSFSVSSYEQYF
J: TRBJ2-5; D: TRBD2; V: TRBV12-3/TRBV12-4; size: many; DNA: TGTGCCAGCAGTTTAGAAGTTAGCGGGAGGGGCGAGACCCAGTACTTC; CDR3: CASSLEVSGRGETQYF
J: TRBJ2-7; D: TRBD1; V: TRBV12-3/TRBV12-4; size: many; DNA: TGTGCCAGCAGTGAGGAGGGGGACAGGGTCGACTTC; CDR3: CASSEEGDRVDF
J: TRBJ2-7; D: .; V: TRBV6-2/TRBV6-3; size: .; DNA: TGTGCCAGCAGTACGACGCGGGGCCACGAGCAGTACTTC; CDR3: CASSTTRGHEQYF
J: TRBJ2-7; D: TRBD2; V: TRBV10-3; size: few; DNA: TGTGCCACCAACCAACCAGCGGGAGGGTCCTACGAGCAGTACTTC; CDR3: CATNQPAGGSYEQYF
J: TRBJ2-5; D: .; V: TRBV6-5; size: many; DNA: TGTGCCAGCAGGAGGGTTGCTAAAGAGACCCAGTACTTC; CDR3: CASRRVAKETQYF
J: TRBJ2-2; D: TRBD2; V: TRBV4-2; size: many; DNA: TGTGCCAGCAGCCATTCTAGCGGGAGGGTCGACGGGGAGCTGTTTTTT; CDR3: CASSHSSGRVDGELFF
J: TRBJ2-7; D: .; V: TRBV20-1; size: many; DNA: TGCAGTGCTAGTGCTAGTCACCTCGGCTACGAGCAGTACTTC; CDR3: CSASASHLGYEQYF
J: TRBJ2-2; D: .; V: TRBV6-2/TRBV6-3; size: many; DNA: TGTGCCAGCATCACCCAGCCATCCCGACCTACACCCTCCGGGGAGCTGTTTTTT; CDR3: CASITQPSRPTPSGELFF
J: TRBJ2-4; D: .; V: TRBV20-1; size: many; DNA: TGCAGTGCTAGAGGAGGACCCCTAGCCAAAAACATTCAGTACTTC; CDR3: CSARGGPLAKNIQYF
J: TRBJ1-2; D: .; V: TRBV18; size: few; DNA: TGTGCCAGCTCACCGGACTCAGGGTATGGCTACACCTTC; CDR3: CASSPDSGYGYTF
J: TRBJ2-7; D: .; V: TRBV28; size: many; DNA: TGTGCCAGCAGTTTAGTCGGAGGGATACACGAGCAGTACTTC; CDR3: CASSLVGGIHEQYF
J: TRBJ1-1; D: .; V: TRBV20-1; size: many; DNA: TGCAGTGCTTTTCTCCTGACTGAAGCTTTCTTT; CDR3: CSAFLLTEAFF
J: TRBJ2-6; D: .; V: TRBV24-1; size: .; DNA: TGTGCCACCAGTGACCCTGGACAATTTTCTGGGGCCAACGTCCTGACTTTC; CDR3: CATSDPGQFSGANVLTF
J: TRBJ1-2; D: TRBD1; V: TRBV27; size: many; DNA: TGTGCCAGCAGTTTTTTGGGACAGGGGGCGCGCGGCTACACCTTC; CDR3: CASSFLGQGARGYTF
J: TRBJ2-5; D: .; V: TRBV3-1; size: many; DNA: TGTGCCAGCAGCCAAGAGGGGGAGGAGACCCAGTACTTC; CDR3: CASSQEGEETQYF
J: TRBJ2-2; D: .; V: TRBV6-1; size: many; DNA: TGTGCCAGCAGCAAAAAGTCCTCCGGGGAGCTGTTTTTT; CDR3: CASSKKSSGELFF
J: TRBJ1-5; D: TRBD1; V: TRBV19; size: many; DNA: TGTGCCACCGAGGAGGTGACAGGGTTGGGCAATCAGCCCCAGCATTTT; CDR3: CATEEVTGLGNQPQHF
J: TRBJ1-5; D: .; V: TRBV12-3/TRBV12-4; size: few; DNA: TGTGCCAGCAGTAAGCGGGTGGGGCAGCCCCAGCATTTT; CDR3: CASSKRVGQPQHF
J: TRBJ1-5; D: .; V: TRBV12-3/TRBV12-4; size: many; DNA: TGTGCCAGCAGTCCGCAGGGTTCCCTGCCCAATCAGCCCCAGCATTTT; CDR3: CASSPQGSLPNQPQHF
J: TRBJ1-2; D: .; V: TRBV27; size: once; DNA: TGTGCCAGCAGTCCGGGGGTACTCTATGGCTACACCTTC; CDR3: CASSPGVLYGYTF
J: TRBJ2-5; D: .; V: TRBV28; size: many; DNA: TGTGCCTCGGGGGCCCCCGGGCCAGGGTTTGAGACCCAGTACTTC; CDR3: CASGAPGPGFETQYF
J: TRBJ1-3; D: .; V: TRBV6-1; size: .; DNA: TGTGCCAGCAACCTTAACATGGCTGGAAACACCATATATTTT; CDR3: CASNLNMAGNTIYF
J: TRBJ1-2; D: .; V: TRBV6-5; size: many; DNA: TGTGCCAGCAGTTACTCGAGGGCAGGGCCAGGCTATGGCTACACCTTC; CDR3: CASSYSRAGPGYGYTF
J: TRBJ1-1; D: .; V: TRBV6-7; size: many; DNA: TGTGCCACCGTAGGGCAGACCGGCGTAATCAACATGAACACTGAAGCTTTCTTT; CDR3: CATVGQTGVINMNTEAFF
J: TRBJ2-5; D: TRBD1; V: TRBV28; size: .; DNA: TGTGCCAGCAGTTTGGGACAGGGACCCCAGACCCAGTACTTC; CDR3: CASSLGQGPQTQYF
J: TRBJ1-1; D: .; V: TRBV27; size: many; DNA: TGTGCCAGCAGCCTAGCCGGCCGAACCACTGAAGCTTTCTTT; CDR3: CASSLAGRTTEAFF
J: TRBJ2-7; D: TRBD2; V: TRBV12-3/TRBV12-4; size: .; DNA: TGTGCCAGCAGTTTAAGCGGGGCCGCCTACGAGCAGTACTTC; CDR3: CASSLSGAAYEQYF
J: TRBJ2-5; D: .; V: TRBV6-5; size: once; DNA: TGTGCCAGCAGTTTGGGATCAACTCAAGTCGAGACCCAGTACTTC; CDR3: CASSLGSTQVETQYF
J: TRBJ2-2; D: .; V: TRBV12-3/TRBV12-4; size: .; DNA: .; CDR3: CASSLAQGPYEQYFGPGGELFF
J: TRBJ2-2; D: .; V: TRBV6-1; size: .; DNA: TGTGCCAGCAGGGCCTCACAGGGAACCGGGGAGCTGTTTTTT; CDR3: CASRASQGTGELFF
J: TRBJ1-2; D: .; V: TRBV12-3/TRBV12-4; size: .; DNA: TGTGCCAGCACCCGGACTGAGTATGGCTACACCTTC; CDR3: CASTRTEYGYTF
J: TRBJ2-5; D: TRBD1; V: TRBV28; size: .; DNA: TGTGCCAGCACTCCGGGACAGGGGGCGCGAGAGACCCAGTACTTC; CDR3: CASTPGQGARETQYF